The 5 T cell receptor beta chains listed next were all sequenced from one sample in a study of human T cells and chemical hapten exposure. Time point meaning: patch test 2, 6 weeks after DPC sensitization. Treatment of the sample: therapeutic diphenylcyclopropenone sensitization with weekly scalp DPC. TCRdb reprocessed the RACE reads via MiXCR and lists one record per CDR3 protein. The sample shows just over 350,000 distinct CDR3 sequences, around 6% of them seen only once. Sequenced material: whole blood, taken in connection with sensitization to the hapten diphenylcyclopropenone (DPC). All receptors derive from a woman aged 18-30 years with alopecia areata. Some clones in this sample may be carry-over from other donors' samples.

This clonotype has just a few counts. This CDR3 reads CASSEAGSSNYEQYF. For the CDR3, the DNA is TGTGCCAGCAGTGAAGCGGGGTCGTCTAATTACGAGCAGTACTTC. The gene calls are TRBV6-1 and TRBJ2-7, with no clear D. Looked up from germline, CDR1 is MNHNS and CDR2 is SASEGT. This CDR3 comprises 15 residues. Trimming took off 0 bases at V and 4 bases at J, with 13 bases between the two ends.

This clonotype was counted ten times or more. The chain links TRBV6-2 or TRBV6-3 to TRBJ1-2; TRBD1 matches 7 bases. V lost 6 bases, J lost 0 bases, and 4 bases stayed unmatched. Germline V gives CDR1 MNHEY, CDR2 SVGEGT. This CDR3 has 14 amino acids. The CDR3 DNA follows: TGTGCCAGCAGGCGGACAGGATCTAACTATGGCTACACCTTC. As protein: CASRRTGSNYGYTF.

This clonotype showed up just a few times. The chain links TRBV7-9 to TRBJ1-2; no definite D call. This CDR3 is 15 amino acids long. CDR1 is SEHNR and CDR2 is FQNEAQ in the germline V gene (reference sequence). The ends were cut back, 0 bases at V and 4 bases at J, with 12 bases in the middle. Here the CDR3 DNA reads TGTGCCAGCAGCTTAGCTGGCTTGACGGGCTATGGCTACACCTTC. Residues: CASSLAGLTGYGYTF.

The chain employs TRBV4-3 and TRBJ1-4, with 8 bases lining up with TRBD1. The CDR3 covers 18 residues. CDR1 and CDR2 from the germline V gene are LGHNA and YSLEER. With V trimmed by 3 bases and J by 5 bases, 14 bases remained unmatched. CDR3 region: CASSQCPGQADFNEKLFF. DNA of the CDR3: TGCGCCAGCAGCCAGTGCCCGGGACAGGCTGATTTCAATGAAAAACTGTTTTTT.

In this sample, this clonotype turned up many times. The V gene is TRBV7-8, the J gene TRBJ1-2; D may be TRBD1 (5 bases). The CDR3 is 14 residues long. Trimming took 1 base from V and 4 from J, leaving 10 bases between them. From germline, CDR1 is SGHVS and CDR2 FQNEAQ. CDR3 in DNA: TGTGCCAGCAGCTTAGACCGGGGCCCCTATGGCTACACCTTC. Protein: CASSLDRGPYGYTF.